The clone carrying this T cell receptor (beta chain) was counted between two and nine times. The antigen remains unidentified. Method: immunoSEQ multiplex PCR; TCRdb's copy keeps in-frame clones and lacks some. Among some 480,000 clones listed, 79% were seen once. CDR3 length: 11 amino acids. V shed 3 bases and J 13 bases; nucleotides not matched to a gene: 4. Germline V gene data show CDR1 as SGHTS and CDR2 as YDEGEE. This sample was included in a study of shared clonotypes between healthy human individuals. The overall study: Donors, aged 18 to 49, were a couple of women and three men. The study's findings and limits: Donor clonotype sharing was expected to depend on sequencing depth.

The TCR was taken from a woman aged 40 to 50 in good health. Some clones in this sample may be carry-over from other donors' samples. The chain combines TRBV5-8 with TRBJ2-1, with 7 positions matching TRBD1. Sequenced material: PBMCs. The CDR3 loop is CASSSRDRQFF. The CDR3 nucleotides read TGTGCCAGCAGCTCTAGGGACAGACAGTTCTTC.